The TCR beta chain described here comes from a study of OX40 agonist ivuxolimab in advanced cancers. About this clone: No antigen is known for it.

Produced via immunoSEQ multiplex PCR; TCRdb's table is partial and in-frame only. Found here are about 86,000 clones, about 83% of them singletons; the top ten hold 1.4% to 1.5%. The V and J ends lost 7 bases and 5 bases respectively, with 12 bases between them. Germline V lookup: CDR1 MDHEN, CDR2 SYDVKM. CDR3 length: 14 residues. Overall study findings and caveats: CD4+ and CD8+ T cells in blood underwent clonal expansion by week 6 at 0.1 to 3.0 mg/kg.

The sequence derives from an adult with an advanced solid tumor such as melanoma, head and neck, liver or kidney cancer. The rearrangement joins TRBV28 to TRBJ1-6, with D possibly TRBD1 on 5 matching bases. Here the sequenced sample was CD4+ or CD8+ T cells sorted from blood, taken in a trial of the OX40 agonist ivuxolimab. The CDR3 spells CASTPGGDNSPLHF. For the CDR3, the DNA is TGTGCCAGCACCCCCGGAGGGGATAATTCACCCCTCCACTTT.